Listed here are 14 T cell receptor beta chains from one sample, sequenced in a study of cytomegalovirus exposure and HLA in healthy donors. The protocol was immunoSEQ multiplex PCR, while the TCRdb copy is restricted to in-frame clones and leaves out a portion. This table has about 160,000 clones, 70% to 90% appearing once. Sequencing was performed on PBMCs. These receptor sequences come from a man between 18 and 35 years old in good health and CMV-seronegative.

J is TRBJ1-5 and V is TRBV19, with D unresolved. This CDR3 contains 13 residues. Germline V CDR1 and CDR2: LNHDA, SQIVND (reference sequence). Trimming left V 4 bases short and J 3 bases short, with 7 bases between. The CDR3 protein is CASSTQNNQPQHF. CDR3 in DNA: TGTGCCAGTAGTACCCAAAACAATCAGCCCCAGCATTTT.

This rearrangement joins TRBV19 to TRBJ2-7, with TRBD1 matching 9 bases. With 4 bases clipped from V and 5 bases from J, the junction kept 6 bases outside the gene matches. The CDR3 length is 14 residues. Germline V gene data show CDR1 as LNHDA and CDR2 as SQIVND (reference sequence). The CDR3 sequence is CASSKQGASDEQYF. The CDR3 region has the DNA TGTGCCAGTAGTAAACAGGGGGCTAGCGACGAGCAGTACTTC.

V gene TRBV30 combines with J gene TRBJ2-3, with 9 nucleotides matching TRBD1. Trimming at V came to 0 bases and at J to 6 bases, leaving 4 bases not matched to a gene. The CDR3 totals 14 residues. Germline V CDR1 and CDR2: GTSNPN, SVGIG (reference sequence). Here the CDR3 DNA reads TGTGCCTGGAGTGTACAGGGGGCGCGGGATACGCAGTATTTT. Translation: CAWSVQGARDTQYF.

This clone was observed a handful of times. J is TRBJ2-7 and V is TRBV19; D possibly corresponds to TRBD2 (7 bases). CDR3 length: 14 residues. Germline V gene data show CDR1 as LNHDA and CDR2 as SQIVND (reference sequence). V shed 8 bases and J shed 2 bases, with 16 bases lying between them. The CDR3 protein is CASAGAGKTYEQYF. As DNA, the CDR3 is TGTGCCAGTGCGGGGGCGGGCAAAACCTACGAGCAGTACTTC.

The chain links TRBV19 to TRBJ2-1; the match to TRBD2 covers 10 bases. The CDR3 totals 16 residues. Germline loops: CDR1 LNHDA, CDR2 SQIVND (reference sequence). The trim removed 5 bases at V and 5 bases at J, leaving 9 bases unmatched. The CDR3 sequence is CASSSSGGLNNNEQFF. The CDR3, as DNA: TGTGCCAGTAGTTCTAGCGGGGGCCTGAATAACAATGAGCAGTTCTTC.

V gene TRBV15 combines with J gene TRBJ2-3, with D possibly being TRBD2 (5 bases). V was clipped by 0 bases and J by 6 bases, with 16 bases between them. The CDR3 runs to 16 residues. Germline V CDR1 and CDR2: LNHNV, YYDKDF (reference sequence). CDR3 loop: CATSRDLRITGDTQYF. CDR3 nucleotide sequence: TGTGCCACCAGCAGAGATCTTCGGATAACGGGGGATACGCAGTATTTT. Looking up the rest from reference TRBV15 and TRBJ2-3 gives the full variable domain: DAMVIQNPRYQVTQFGKPVTLSCSQTLNHNVMYWYQQKSSQAPKLLFHYYDKDFNNEADTPDNFQSRRPNTSFCFLDIRSPGLGDTAMYLCATSRDLRITGDTQYFGPGTRLTVL.

This rearrangement joins TRBV25-1 to TRBJ1-4, with a possible D match to TRBD1 (6 bases). Trimming left V 3 bases short and J 2 bases short, with 19 bases between. Germline V gene sequence: CDR1 MGHDK, CDR2 SYGVNS. The CDR3 is made up of 18 amino acids. The CDR3 DNA reads as TGTGCCAGCAGTGACCCAACGGCAGGGGCATCGACTAATGAAAAACTGTTTTTT. It is translated as CASSDPTAGASTNEKLFF.

The DNA of the CDR3 is TGTGCCAGCAGTGAAGGACTAGCGGGGGGCACAGATACGCAGTATTTT. Protein: CASSEGLAGGTDTQYF. V usage is TRBV6-1 and J usage is TRBJ2-3; 12 nucleotides match TRBD2. The CDR3 extends over 16 amino acids. Germline lookup yields CDR1 MNHNS and CDR2 SASEGT. The junction had 0 bases not matched to a gene; V was cut back by 1 base and J by 1 base.

The chain couples TRBV30 to TRBJ1-2, with 9 bases identical to TRBD1. The CDR3 has 17 residues. V shed 4 bases and J 6 bases; nucleotides not matched to a gene: 18. CDR1 GTSNPN and CDR2 SVGIG come from the germline V gene (reference sequence). Written as DNA, the CDR3 is TGTGCCTGGAACACGGCCGTACAGGGGGCACCGATAAATGGCTACACCTTC. Translated: CAWNTAVQGAPINGYTF.

The chain has TRBV25-1 and TRBJ2-5; D may be TRBD2 (6 bases). Trimming shortened V by 10 bases and J by 4 bases, and 13 bases separated the two germline ends. The germline CDR1 and CDR2 sequences are MGHDK and SYGVNS. The length of the CDR3 is 12 residues. The CDR3 nucleotides are TGTGCCACGAGTGGGGGAGGAGAGACCCAGTACTTC. Amino acids: CATSGGGETQYF.

The chain has TRBV11-3 and TRBJ1-2, with D tentatively TRBD1 (5 bases). Trimming left V 1 base short and J 2 bases short, with 14 bases between. The CDR3 is 16 residues long. Looked up from germline, CDR1 is SGHNT and CDR2 is YENEEA. The CDR3: CASSLVPGHRNYGYTF. CDR3 nucleotides: TGTGCCAGCAGCTTAGTCCCAGGGCATAGAAACTATGGCTACACCTTC. Supplemented by reference TRBV11-3 and TRBJ1-2, the full variable domain reads EAGVVQSPRYKIIEKKQPVAFWCNPISGHNTLYWYLQNLGQGPELLIRYENEEAVDDSQLPKDRFSAERLKGVDSTLKIQPAELGDSAVYLCASSLVPGHRNYGYTFGSGTRLTVV.

The J gene is TRBJ1-2, the V gene TRBV28, with TRBD1 as a possible D gene (5 bases). Germline CDR1 and CDR2: MDHEN and SYDVKM. The CDR3 length is 13 residues. The ends were cut back, 7 bases at V and 4 bases at J, with 13 bases in the middle. The CDR3 protein is CASIIRDGYGYTF. For the CDR3, the DNA is TGTGCCAGCATAATCAGGGATGGCTATGGCTACACCTTC.

This clone was seen once. The rearrangement uses TRBV11-2 and TRBJ1-2, with a tentative D call TRBD1 (6 bases). CDR1 SGHAT and CDR2 FQNNGV come from the germline V gene. The V end was cut by 3 bases, the J end by 8 bases, with 10 bases between. CDR3 length equals 12 residues. CDR3 nucleotides: TGTGCCAGCAGCTTGAGGGGGTACGGCTACACCTTC. Protein: CASSLRGYGYTF. The full variable domain, completed using reference TRBV11-2 and TRBJ1-2, is EAGVAQSPRYKIIEKRQSVAFWCNPISGHATLYWYQQILGQGPKLLIQFQNNGVVDDSQLPKDRFSAERLKGVDSTLKIQPAKLEDSAVYLCASSLRGYGYTFGSGTRLTVV.

The chain links TRBV10-3 to TRBJ2-7, with 7 bases fitting TRBD2. After removal of 8 bases from V and 2 bases from J, the junction contained 9 bases not matched to a gene. The germline gives CDR1 ENHRY, CDR2 SYGVKD. This CDR3 is 14 amino acids long. CDR3 DNA sequence: TGTGCCATCTTGAAAGCGGGGACTACCTACGAGCAGTACTTC. It codes for CAILKAGTTYEQYF.